This T cell receptor (beta chain) originates from a study of metastatic and nonmetastatic thyroid tumors. Notes on this clone: As yet, its antigen is unknown.

Study-level findings and limits: Significantly greater TCR beta diversity was reportedly found in malignant thyroid tumors than in benign nodules (in blood and tumor).

TCRdb ran MiXCR on the PCR reads. Here the sample spans about 38,000 clones, less than 60% being singletons. Until they underwent thyroid surgery, no patient had received any treatment. Material: tumor tissue. The receptor was isolated from a male donor with papillary thyroid cancer or a benign thyroid nodule (not recorded which). Some clones in this sample may be carry-over from other donors' samples.

The CDR3 region has the DNA TGTGCCAGCTTGAACGGGGGTTTGGACACTGAAGCTTTCTTT. This gives the protein CASLNGGLDTEAFF. This chain joins TRBV6-1 and TRBJ1-1, with D possibly being TRBD1 (5 bases). CDR3 length: 14 residues. V dropped 8 bases and J dropped 3 bases, with 16 bases sitting between them. The V gene's germline CDR1 is MNHNS and CDR2 SASEGT.